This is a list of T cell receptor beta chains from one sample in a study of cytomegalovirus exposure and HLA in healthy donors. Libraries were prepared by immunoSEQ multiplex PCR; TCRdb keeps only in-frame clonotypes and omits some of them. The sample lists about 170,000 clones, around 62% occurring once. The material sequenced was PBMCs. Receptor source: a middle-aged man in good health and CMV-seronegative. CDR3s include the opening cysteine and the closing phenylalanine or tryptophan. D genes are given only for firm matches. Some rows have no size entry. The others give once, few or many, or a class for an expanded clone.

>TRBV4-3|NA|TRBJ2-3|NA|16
TGCGCCAGCAGCCAAGATTCCGGGAATAACGGAGATACGCAGTATTTT
CASSQDSGNNGDTQYF
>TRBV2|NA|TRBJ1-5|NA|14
TGTGCCAGCAGCATGGGGGGGAGCAATCAGCCCCAGCATTTT
CASSMGGSNQPQHF
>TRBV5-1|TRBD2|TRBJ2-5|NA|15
TGCGCCAGCAGCCAGTCCGGGACTACCCAAGAGACCCAGTACTTC
CASSQSGTTQETQYF
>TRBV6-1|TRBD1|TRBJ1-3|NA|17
TGTGCCAGCAGTGCACAGGGGACCTTTGCATCTGGAAACACCATATATTTT
CASSAQGTFASGNTIYF
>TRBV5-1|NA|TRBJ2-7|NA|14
TGCGCCAGCAGCTTGGCCGGGGGAGAATACGAGCAGTACTTC
CASSLAGGEYEQYF
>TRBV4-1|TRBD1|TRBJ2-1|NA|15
TGCGCCAGCAGCTCTGGACAGGGATCTTACAATGAGCAGTTCTTC
CASSSGQGSYNEQFF
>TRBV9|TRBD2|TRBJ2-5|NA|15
TGTGCCAGCAGCGAGCCGGGACTAGCTAATGAGACCCAGTACTTC
CASSEPGLANETQYF
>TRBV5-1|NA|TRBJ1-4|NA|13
TGCGCCAGCAGAGGTCAGGCCCGTGAAAAACTGTTTTTT
CASRGQAREKLFF
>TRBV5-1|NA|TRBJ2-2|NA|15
TGCGCCACCCGACAGAGGGACTTTTACACCGGGGAGCTGTTTTTT
CATRQRDFYTGELFF
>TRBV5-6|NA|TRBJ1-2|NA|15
TGTGCCAGCAGCCTGACGGGAATAGCTAACTATGGCTACACCTTC
CASSLTGIANYGYTF
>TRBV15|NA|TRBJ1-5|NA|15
TGTGCCACCAGCAGAGAGCGGGCGGACCCAAAGCCCCAGCATTTT
CATSRERADPKPQHF
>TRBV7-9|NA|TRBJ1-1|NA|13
TGTGCCAGCAGCGCTGGCATGAACACTGAAGCTTTCTTT
CASSAGMNTEAFF
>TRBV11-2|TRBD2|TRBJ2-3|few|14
TGTGCTAGTCGGCCAGCGGGGGACACAGATACGCAGTATTTT
CASRPAGDTDTQYF
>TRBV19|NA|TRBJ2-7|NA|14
TGTGCCAGTAGTATTGGAGGGATAGAATACGAGCAGTACTTC
CASSIGGIEYEQYF
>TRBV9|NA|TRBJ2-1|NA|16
TGTGCCAGCAGCGTAGACGTAGGGGTTAGCCGCAATGAGCAGTTCTTC
CASSVDVGVSRNEQFF
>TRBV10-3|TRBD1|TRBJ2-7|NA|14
TGTGCCATCAGTGGCACCGGGACAGGGGGCGAGCAGTACTTC
CAISGTGTGGEQYF
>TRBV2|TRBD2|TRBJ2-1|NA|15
TGTGCCAGTGAAAATAGAGCGGGGTCCTACAATGAGCAGTTCTTC
CASENRAGSYNEQFF
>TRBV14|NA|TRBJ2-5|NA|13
TGTGCCAGCAGCCCCCGCCGGGGGGAGACCCAGTACTTC
CASSPRRGETQYF
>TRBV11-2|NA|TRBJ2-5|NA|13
TGTGCCAGCAGCTTAGATAAAATAGGACTCCAGTACTTC
CASSLDKIGLQYF
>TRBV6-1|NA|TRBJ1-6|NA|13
TGTGCCAGCAGTGGCGGGGAGTATTCACCCCTCCACTTT
CASSGGEYSPLHF
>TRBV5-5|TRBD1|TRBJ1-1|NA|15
TGTGCCAGCAGCGGAACCGGGACAGGGAGGACTGAAGCTTTCTTT
CASSGTGTGRTEAFF
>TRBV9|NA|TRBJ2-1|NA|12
TGTGCCAGCAGCACCCTGAGGGATGAGCAGTTCTTC
CASSTLRDEQFF
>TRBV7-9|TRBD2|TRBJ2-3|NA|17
TGTGCCAGCAGACCTCACGAAGGACTAGCAGACACAGATACGCAGTATTTT
CASRPHEGLADTDTQYF
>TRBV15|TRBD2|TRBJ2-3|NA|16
TGTGCCACCAGCAGGTATAGCGGGACTTACACAGATACGCAGTATTTT
CATSRYSGTYTDTQYF
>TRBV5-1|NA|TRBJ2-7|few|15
TGCGCCAGCAGCTTGGGCGACAGCATGTTCTACGAGCAGTACTTC
CASSLGDSMFYEQYF
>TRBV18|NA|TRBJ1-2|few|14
TGTGCCAGCTCACCTCCGGGTCTCAACTATGGCTACACCTTC
CASSPPGLNYGYTF
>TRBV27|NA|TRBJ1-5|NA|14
TGTGCCAGCAGTTTGAGGACCGGGGATGGGCCCCAGCATTTT
CASSLRTGDGPQHF
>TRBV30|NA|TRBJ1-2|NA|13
TGTGCCTGGATCGGCAGGGCCGTACGGGGCTACACCTTC
CAWIGRAVRGYTF
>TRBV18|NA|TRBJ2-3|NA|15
TGTGCCAGCTCAGCTCAGAGGATCGGCACAGATACGCAGTATTTT
CASSAQRIGTDTQYF
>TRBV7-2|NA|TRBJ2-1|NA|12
TGTGCCAGCAGCTTAAGGGGGGGTGAGCAGTTCTTC
CASSLRGGEQFF
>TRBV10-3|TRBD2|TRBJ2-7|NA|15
TGTGCCATCAGTGAGTGGGCTAGCGGGAGGGTCGAGCAGTACTTC
CAISEWASGRVEQYF
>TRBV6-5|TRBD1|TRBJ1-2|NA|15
TGTGCCAGCAGTTTCCGGGACAGGGCATTCTATGGCTACACCTTC
CASSFRDRAFYGYTF
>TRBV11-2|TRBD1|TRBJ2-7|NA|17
TGTGCCAGCAGCTTAAGTACAGGGGGCTACCTCACCTACGAGCAGTACTTC
CASSLSTGGYLTYEQYF
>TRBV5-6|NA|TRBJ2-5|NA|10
TGTGCCAGCAGCTTGTGGCCCCAGTACTTC
CASSLWPQYF
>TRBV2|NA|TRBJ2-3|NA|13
TGTGCCAGCATCATCGACTCAAGCGATACGCAGTATTTT
CASIIDSSDTQYF
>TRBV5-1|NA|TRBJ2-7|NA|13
TGCGCCAGCAGCGGGGGACTTACCTACGAGCAGTACTTC
CASSGGLTYEQYF
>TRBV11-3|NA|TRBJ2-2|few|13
TGTGCCAGCAGCGAAAGCCGAACCGGGGAGCTGTTTTTT
CASSESRTGELFF
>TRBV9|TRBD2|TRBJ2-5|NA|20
TGTGCCAGCAGCGCGCCCTCCGGACTAGCGGGAAAATTGAGAAGAGAGACCCAGTACTTC
CASSAPSGLAGKLRRETQYF
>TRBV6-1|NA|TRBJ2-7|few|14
TGTGCCAGCAGACAGACAGGCTACATCTCCGAGCAGTACTTC
CASRQTGYISEQYF
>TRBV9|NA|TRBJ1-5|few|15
TGTGCCAGCAGCGTAGGTGAGAGGGGGAGTCAGCCCCAGCATTTT
CASSVGERGSQPQHF
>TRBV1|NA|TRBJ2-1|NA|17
TGCACCAGCAGCCAAGAAGGGGGACTAGCGGGCCACAATGAGCAGTTCTTC
CTSSQEGGLAGHNEQFF
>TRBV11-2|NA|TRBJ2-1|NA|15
TGTGCCAGCAGCACACGTAACTTGGGGGCAAATGAGCAGTTCTTC
CASSTRNLGANEQFF
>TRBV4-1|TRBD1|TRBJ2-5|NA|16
TGCGCCAGCAGCCTAGGGTCGGGACAGGGGGCCGAGACCCAGTACTTC
CASSLGSGQGAETQYF
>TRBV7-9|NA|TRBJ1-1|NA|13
TGTGCCAGCAGCTTCCCCGCGGACACTGAAGCTTTCTTT
CASSFPADTEAFF
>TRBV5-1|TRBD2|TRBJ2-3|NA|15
TGCGCCAGCGTTAATTACGGGGGGGCCACAGATACGCAGTATTTT
CASVNYGGATDTQYF
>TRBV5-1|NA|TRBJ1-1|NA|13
TGCGCCAGCAGCGCACAGGGCCTAGCTGAAGCTTTCTTT
CASSAQGLAEAFF
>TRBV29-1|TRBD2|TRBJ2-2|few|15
TGCAGCGTTGGAGGGGCGGGAGGGGGTACCGGGGAGCTGTTTTTT
CSVGGAGGGTGELFF
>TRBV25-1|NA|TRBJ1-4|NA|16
TGTGCCAGCAGTCCCCGGAAAACAGGGAATAATGAAAAACTGTTTTTT
CASSPRKTGNNEKLFF